This passage covers 32 T cell receptor beta chains from one sample sequenced in a study of OX40 agonist ivuxolimab in advanced cancers. Assay: immunoSEQ multiplex PCR; the TCRdb copy retains only in-frame clones and omits some. The sample contains over 60,000 clones, 80% to 90% of which appear only once. Sample: CD4+ or CD8+ T cells sorted from blood, taken in a trial of the OX40 agonist ivuxolimab. The receptor source for this set is an adult with an advanced solid tumor such as melanoma, head and neck, liver or kidney cancer.

This clone was picked up one time. The chain joins TRBV19 to TRBJ2-3, with a weak D call TRBD1 (5 bases). Germline CDR1 LNHDA, CDR2 SQIVND (reference sequence). Trimming cost V 5 bases and J 0 bases, with 12 bases left between them. The CDR3 sequence is 15 residues long. DNA of the CDR3: TGTGCCAGTAGTCCGCCGGACAAGAGCACAGATACGCAGTATTTT. This translates into CASSPPDKSTDTQYF.

This clone was found once. The CDR3 DNA is TGTGCCAGCAGTACCCTAGCGGGGGGGCGTCGTGGCTACACCTTC. It is translated as CASSTLAGGRRGYTF. The rearrangement joins TRBV28 to TRBJ1-2; D is possibly TRBD1 (6 bases). CDR3 length: 15 amino acids. Trimming left V 5 bases short and J 7 bases short, with 20 bases between. Germline V CDR1 and CDR2: MDHEN, SYDVKM.

Here the CDR3 reads CASSSRTSGRQETQYF. CDR3 nucleotides: TGTGCCAGCAGCTCCAGGACTAGCGGGAGACAAGAGACCCAGTACTTC. This chain connects TRBV7-9 to TRBJ2-5; 13 nucleotides agree with TRBD2. The CDR3 length is 16 residues. Germline CDR1 and CDR2: SEHNR and FQNEAQ (reference sequence). V trimming: 4 bases; J trimming: 2 bases; junction bases outside the gene matches: 4.

V and J are TRBV18 and TRBJ2-5, with TRBD1 matching 10 bases. The V gene end was trimmed by 6 bases and the J gene end by 4 bases; junction bases not matched to a gene: 8. The CDR3 runs 15 residues. Germline loops: CDR1 KGHSH, CDR2 LQKENI. CDR3 coding DNA: TGTGCCAGCTCCCTACGGACAGGGGGGGGAGAGACCCAGTACTTC. Residues: CASSLRTGGGETQYF.

Points on this clone: One end of the junction is discordant with germline, which a read error may explain. The CDR3 here is CASSPGTAIQETQYF. The CDR3 coding sequence is TGTGCTAGCAGCCCGGGGACAGCGATCCAAGAGACCCAGTACTTC. The chain uses TRBV7-7 and TRBJ2-5, with TRBD1 identical over 7 bases. Germline CDR1 and CDR2: SSHAT and FNYEAQ (reference sequence). This CDR3 has 15 amino acids.

The rearrangement links TRBV2 to TRBJ1-5, with D uncertain. Trimming took 6 bases from V and 0 from J, leaving 18 bases between them. CDR3 length: 17 amino acids. Germline lookup yields CDR1 SNHLY and CDR2 FYNNEI. The CDR3 DNA is TGTGCCAGCAGGGAGAGGGTTCACTCCCTTAGCAATCAGCCCCAGCATTTT. This sequence encodes CASRERVHSLSNQPQHF.

The J gene is TRBJ1-4, the V gene TRBV18, with TRBD1 as a possible D gene (6 bases). V was cut by 3 bases and J by 2 bases, with 10 bases left in between. This CDR3 has 15 amino acids. Germline CDR1 KGHSH, CDR2 LQKENI. CDR3 sequence: CASSPPGETNEKLFF. CDR3 sequence (DNA): TGTGCCAGCTCACCGCCAGGGGAGACTAATGAAAAACTGTTTTTT.

The genes are TRBV7-3 and TRBJ2-1, with D perhaps matching TRBD2 (6 bases). The CDR3 consists of 15 residues. The V and J ends lost 5 bases and 3 bases respectively, with 14 bases between them. Per the germline V gene, CDR1 is SGHTA and CDR2 is FQGTGA. The CDR3 DNA reads as TGTGCCAGCAGCCCCGCGCAGGGAGGCTACAATGAGCAGTTCTTC. It codes for CASSPAQGGYNEQFF.

In its sample, this clone was seen a few times. This sequence joins TRBV27 and TRBJ2-2; possibly TRBD2 for D (6 bases). The germline gives CDR1 MNHEY, CDR2 SMNVEV (reference sequence). CDR3 length equals 15 residues. The V end lost 6 bases, the J end lost 0 bases, and 11 bases lay between the germline ends. The CDR3 loop is CASRMGGSNTGELFF. The CDR3 nucleotides read TGTGCCAGCAGGATGGGGGGTTCGAACACCGGGGAGCTGTTTTTT.

This clone has more than one count but fewer than ten. This chain joins TRBV19 and TRBJ1-1; no clear D gene. CDR1 is LNHDA, CDR2 SQIVND, per germline (reference sequence). CDR3 length: 13 residues. Trimming took 11 bases from V and 5 from J, leaving 18 bases between them. DNA of the CDR3: TGTGCCGTAAGAGTGGGGTTTACGACTGAAGCTTTCTTT. As protein: CAVRVGFTTEAFF.

The gene calls are TRBV6-5 and TRBJ2-1, with a possible D match to TRBD2 (6 bases). Germline loops: CDR1 MNHEY, CDR2 SVGAGI. This CDR3 region has 14 residues. V lost 5 bases, J lost 3 bases, and 11 bases lay in between. The CDR3 reads CASSKISGYNEQFF. The CDR3, as DNA: TGTGCCAGCAGTAAGATTAGCGGCTACAATGAGCAGTTCTTC.

The chain joins TRBV10-2 to TRBJ2-7; no definite D call. CDR1 WSHSY and CDR2 SAAADI come from the germline V gene. The CDR3 is 12 amino acids. Trimming took 2 bases from V and 3 from J, leaving 5 bases between them. CDR3 in amino acids: CASSELYYEQYF. CDR3 bases: TGCGCCAGCAGTGAGCTCTACTACGAGCAGTACTTC.

V and J are TRBV6-6 and TRBJ2-7; D is perhaps TRBD1 (5 bases). The V end lost 4 bases, the J end lost 5 bases, and 15 bases lay between the germline ends. The CDR3 sequence is 14 residues long. Per the germline V gene, CDR1 is MNHNY and CDR2 is SVGAGI (reference sequence). CDR3 loop: CASSSPGVGHEQYF. As DNA, the CDR3 is TGTGCCAGCAGTTCTCCGGGTGTGGGGCACGAGCAGTACTTC.

The rearrangement joins TRBV15 to TRBJ2-7, with TRBD2 matching over 10 bases. Germline trimming cut 1 base from V and 4 bases from J; bases unmatched to any gene: 10. The CDR3 covers 17 residues. Germline loops: CDR1 LNHNV, CDR2 YYDKDF (reference sequence). The CDR3 sequence: CATSRAYPGTSEYEQYF. In nucleotides, the CDR3 is TGTGCCACCAGCAGAGCATACCCCGGGACTAGCGAATACGAGCAGTACTTC. Based on the CDR3 plus reference TRBV15 and TRBJ2-7, the full variable domain is DAMVIQNPRYQVTQFGKPVTLSCSQTLNHNVMYWYQQKSSQAPKLLFHYYDKDFNNEADTPDNFQSRRPNTSFCFLDIRSPGLGDTAMYLCATSRAYPGTSEYEQYFGPGTRLTVT.

The chain carries TRBV10-1 and TRBJ2-1, with TRBD2 identical over 9 bases. CDR1 and CDR2 from the germline V gene are WNHNN and SYGVQD (reference sequence). V gave up 4 bases and J gave up 6 bases; unmatched junction bases: 7. This CDR3 is 15 amino acids long. The CDR3 sequence: CASSVRLAGFNEQFF. CDR3 nucleotide sequence: TGCGCCAGCAGTGTACGGCTAGCGGGGTTCAATGAGCAGTTCTTC.

The chain joins TRBV11-3 to TRBJ1-1; weak D call: TRBD1 (6 bases). Trimming shortened V by 0 bases and J by 1 base, and 15 bases separated the two germline ends. Germline V gives CDR1 SGHNT, CDR2 YENEEA. This CDR3 comprises 17 residues. The CDR3 reads CASSLERWGAGNTEAFF. The CDR3 DNA follows: TGTGCCAGCAGCTTAGAGAGGTGGGGGGCTGGGAACACTGAAGCTTTCTTT.

The chain employs TRBV5-6 and TRBJ2-7, with TRBD1 identical over 12 bases. J was trimmed by 3 bases and V by 3 bases; bases with no gene match: 4. The CDR3 is made up of 15 amino acids. Germline V gene data show CDR1 as SGHDT and CDR2 as YYEEEE. CDR3 DNA: TGTGCCAGCAGCTCCCGGGACAGGGGGCACTACGAGCAGTACTTC. It yields the protein CASSSRDRGHYEQYF. Together with reference TRBV5-6 and TRBJ2-7, the CDR3 gives the full variable domain: DAGVTQSPTHLIKTRGQQVTLRCSPKSGHDTVSWYQQALGQGPQFIFQYYEEEERQRGNFPDRFSGHQFPNYSSELNVNALLLGDSALYLCASSSRDRGHYEQYFGPGTRLTVT.

This clone occurred once. In DNA, the CDR3 is TGTGCCAGCAGTCCGTTGACAGGGAAAGGGGTTCATCAGTACTTC. This translates into CASSPLTGKGVHQYF. The chain has TRBV28 and TRBJ2-7; 7 bases match TRBD1. CDR3 length: 15 amino acids. The V segment lost 5 bases and the J segment 10 bases; nucleotides outside the gene matches: 17. The germline V gene encodes CDR1 MDHEN and CDR2 SYDVKM.

V usage is TRBV27 and J usage is TRBJ2-1, with 10 bases matching TRBD2. Trimming cost V 6 bases and J 9 bases; bases outside gene matches: 8. The CDR3 sequence is 14 residues long. Germline lookup yields CDR1 MNHEY and CDR2 SMNVEV (reference sequence). The CDR3 nucleotides read TGTGCCAGCAGCGTGCTAGCGGGAGTTCGTGAGCAGTTCTTC. This sequence encodes CASSVLAGVREQFF.

The chain uses TRBV7-2 and TRBJ1-3; D is perhaps TRBD1 (5 bases). The germline V gene encodes CDR1 SGHTA and CDR2 FQGNSA. The CDR3 consists of 14 residues. Trimming left V 8 bases short and J 1 base short, with 12 bases between. The chain's CDR3 is CASSGILSGNTIYF. CDR3 sequence (DNA): TGTGCCAGCTCAGGGATCTTATCTGGAAACACCATATATTTT. The whole variable domain, filled in from reference TRBV7-2 and TRBJ1-3, reads GAGVSQSPSNKVTEKGKDVELRCDPISGHTALYWYRQSLGQGLEFLIYFQGNSAPDKSGLPSDRFSAERTGGSVSTLTIQRTQQEDSAVYLCASSGILSGNTIYFGEGSWLTVV.

The rearrangement joins TRBV6-4 to TRBJ1-6; possibly TRBD1 for D (5 bases). The V and J ends lost 2 bases and 7 bases respectively, with 6 bases between them. CDR3 length: 13 residues. Germline values: CDR1 MRHNA, CDR2 SNTAGT. The CDR3 protein is CASSDRGNSPLHF. DNA of the CDR3: TGTGCCAGCAGTGACAGGGGAAATTCACCCCTCCACTTT.

The chain links TRBV6-6 to TRBJ2-7; D is undetermined. Trimming left V 2 bases short and J 4 bases short, with 15 bases between. CDR3 length: 15 amino acids. CDR1 is MNHNY and CDR2 is SVGAGI in the germline V gene (reference sequence). The CDR3 reads CASSYRSGLGYEQYF. The CDR3 DNA follows: TGTGCCAGCAGTTACCGGTCCGGGCTGGGGTACGAGCAGTACTTC.

This chain uses TRBV28 with TRBJ1-5, with TRBD1 as a possible D gene (6 bases). Germline V lookup: CDR1 MDHEN, CDR2 SYDVKM. V was pared by 1 base and J by 4 bases, with 8 bases between. CDR3 length: 14 residues. This CDR3 reads CASSLLRGNQPQHF. The CDR3 DNA is TGTGCCAGCAGTTTATTGAGGGGGAATCAGCCCCAGCATTTT.

The chain employs TRBV10-2 and TRBJ1-2; D gene unclear. CDR1 and CDR2 (germline): WSHSY, SAAADI. This CDR3 has 13 residues. With 2 bases removed from V and 3 bases from J, the gap between germline ends came to 7 bases. Written as DNA, the CDR3 is TGCGCCAGCAGTGAGGCGGAATACTATGGCTACACCTTC. Amino acids: CASSEAEYYGYTF.

The chain recombines TRBV19 with TRBJ2-1, with 8 bases aligning to TRBD1. Unmatched junction bases numbered 6, after V lost 5 bases and J lost 0 bases. This CDR3 region has 16 residues. The germline gives CDR1 LNHDA, CDR2 SQIVND (reference sequence). This CDR3 reads CASSPRTGSSYNEQFF. The DNA of the CDR3 is TGTGCCAGTAGTCCCAGGACAGGGAGCTCCTACAATGAGCAGTTCTTC.

The chain uses TRBV28 and TRBJ2-7, with D possibly TRBD1 on 6 matching bases. CDR3 length: 13 residues. Per the germline V gene, CDR1 is MDHEN and CDR2 is SYDVKM. CDR3 sequence (DNA): TGTGCAATAGGTGGGGGCGGTCGGTACGAGCAGTACTTC. Protein product: CAIGGGGRYEQYF.

The rearrangement uses TRBV7-9 and TRBJ1-2; 7 bases map to TRBD1. The CDR3 runs 15 residues. Germline CDR1 and CDR2: SEHNR and FQNEAQ (reference sequence). The V gene end was trimmed by 4 bases and the J gene end by 5 bases; junction bases not matched to a gene: 10. CDR3 residues: CASSSRQGLGYGYTF. CDR3 nucleotide sequence: TGTGCCAGCAGCTCCCGACAGGGCCTAGGGTATGGCTACACCTTC.

The V call is TRBV10-3, the J call TRBJ2-7; either TRBD1 or TRBD2 may fit D (5 bases each). CDR1 ENHRY and CDR2 SYGVKD come from the germline V gene. The CDR3 consists of 14 residues. The germline V and J ends were trimmed by 11 bases and 2 bases, with 19 bases remaining between them. The CDR3: CASNGTPDTYEQYF. CDR3 bases: TGTGCCTCCAACGGGACGCCGGACACCTACGAGCAGTACTTC.

This clone has only one observation. The chain combines TRBV28 with TRBJ2-5, with D possibly being TRBD2 (5 bases). V lost 5 bases and J lost 4, with 14 bases in between. The CDR3 contains 14 residues. CDR1 is MDHEN and CDR2 is SYDVKM in the germline V gene. CDR3 in amino acids: CASSTPSYRETQYF. CDR3 nucleotides: TGTGCCAGCAGTACACCTAGCTATCGAGAGACCCAGTACTTC.

In DNA form, the CDR3 reads TGTGCCAGCAGCGAACAGAATACTATGAACACTGAAGCTTTCTTT. It yields the protein CASSEQNTMNTEAFF. The chain recombines TRBV6-6 with TRBJ1-1; D is unresolved. With 6 bases removed from V and 0 bases from J, the gap between germline ends came to 14 bases. CDR1 and CDR2 from the germline V gene are MNHNY and SVGAGI (reference sequence). The CDR3 runs to 15 residues.

DNA of the CDR3: TGTGCCAGCAGCCAGACCACTTCCAGCGGACCCTACAATGAGCAGTTCTTC. Its translation: CASSQTTSSGPYNEQFF. The chain uses TRBV11-3 and TRBJ2-1; possible D gene TRBD2, 5 bases. CDR3 length: 17 amino acids. Trimming left V 5 bases short and J 2 bases short, with 19 bases between. The germline gives CDR1 SGHNT, CDR2 YENEEA.

The gene calls are TRBV12-5 and TRBJ2-1; D is unclear. CDR1 and CDR2 (germline): LGHNT, FRNRAP. V gave up 2 bases and J gave up 9 bases, with 17 bases separating them. The CDR3 contains 15 residues. Here the CDR3 DNA reads TGTGCTAGTGGTTTGTTCCTAGGTGGTTTTCGTGAGCAGTTCTTC. Protein sequence: CASGLFLGGFREQFF. The variable domain in full, with the rest retrieved from reference TRBV12-5 and TRBJ2-1, is DARVTQTPRHKVTEMGQEVTMRCQPILGHNTVFWYRQTMMQGLELLAYFRNRAPLDDSGMPKDRFSAEMPDATLATLKIQPSEPRDSAVYFCASGLFLGGFREQFFGPGTRLTVL.